The 8 T cell receptor beta chains below come from one sample, sequenced in a study of sequential checkpoint blockade in melanoma. The method was immunoSEQ multiplex PCR; TCRdb's version includes in-frame clones alone and lacks a portion of them. The sample shows fewer than 20,000 clones, 67% of them seen only once. Treatment of the sample: randomized to nivolumab then ipilimumab (arm A) or the reverse (arm B). The sample here was CD8+ T cells sorted from blood (inferred from file names), taken from a patient given nivolumab and ipilimumab in sequence. The origin of the receptors is a human donor with melanoma.

This clone was found a few times. This chain uses TRBV28 with TRBJ2-5; 8 bases agree with TRBD2. The germline gives CDR1 MDHEN, CDR2 SYDVKM. CDR3 length: 15 residues. J lost 4 bases, V lost 4 bases, and 8 bases had no gene match. CDR3 loop: CASSSPGGAGETQYF. DNA for the CDR3: TGTGCCAGCAGTTCTCCCGGGGGGGCAGGAGAGACCCAGTACTTC.

Regarding this clone: Given a much more abundant clone one base away, this may be a read error. This specimen includes other DNA sequences encoding the same CDR3. The chain joins TRBV4-1 to TRBJ1-2; D is perhaps TRBD1 (6 bases). Germline V lookup: CDR1 MGHRA, CDR2 YSYEKL. V lost 0 bases and J lost 2, with 13 bases in between. This CDR3 is built from 16 residues. The CDR3: CASSQEVQTGNYGYTF. The CDR3, as DNA: TGCGCCAGCAGCCAAGAAGTCCAAACAGGGAACTATGGCTACACCTTC.

The chain has TRBV6-1 and TRBJ2-5; 10 nucleotides align to TRBD2. CDR3 length equals 15 residues. CDR1 and CDR2 from the germline V gene are MNHNS and SASEGT. V trimming: 1 base; J trimming: 5 bases; junction bases outside the gene matches: 4. The CDR3 coding sequence is TGTGCCAGCAGTGAAGAAAGCGGGGGGGCCGAGACCCAGTACTTC. The encoded protein is CASSEESGGAETQYF.

The chain joins TRBV5-1 to TRBJ2-2; 11 nucleotides match TRBD1. The CDR3 length is 16 residues. CDR1 SGHRS and CDR2 YFSETQ come from the germline V gene. Losses at the gene ends were 3 bases for V and 6 bases for J; bases not matched to a gene: 7. The chain's CDR3 is CASSYGQGALAGELFF. Written as DNA, the CDR3 is TGCGCCAGCAGCTATGGACAGGGGGCCTTAGCCGGGGAGCTGTTTTTT.

This clone was picked up a small number of times. The genes are TRBV11-2 and TRBJ2-1; D gene ambiguous. The CDR3 is 14 amino acids. Germline CDR1 is SGHAT and CDR2 is FQNNGV. Deletions cut 5 bases from V and 6 bases from J, with 14 bases between. CDR3 in amino acids: CASSPYEASNEQFF. CDR3 coding DNA: TGTGCCAGCAGCCCCTATGAAGCAAGCAATGAGCAGTTCTTC. The entire variable domain, with the rest obtained from reference TRBV11-2 and TRBJ2-1, is as follows: EAGVAQSPRYKIIEKRQSVAFWCNPISGHATLYWYQQILGQGPKLLIQFQNNGVVDDSQLPKDRFSAERLKGVDSTLKIQPAKLEDSAVYLCASSPYEASNEQFFGPGTRLTVL.

This clone has a handful of counts. The chain combines TRBV12-5 with TRBJ1-2, with D perhaps TRBD1 (6 bases). V shed 0 bases and J shed 1 base, with 9 bases lying between them. The germline CDR1 and CDR2 sequences are LGHNT and FRNRAP. This CDR3 is 15 amino acids long. The CDR3 nucleotides read TGTGCTAGTGGTTTGGTCTTAGGGGGTAACTATGGCTACACCTTC. It translates to CASGLVLGGNYGYTF.

This clone was counted only a few times. The gene calls are TRBV7-2 and TRBJ2-1, with D possibly matching TRBD1 (7 bases). This CDR3 has 16 amino acids. CDR1 and CDR2 (germline): SGHTA, FQGNSA. The V and J ends lost 4 bases and 7 bases respectively, with 20 bases between them. CDR3 residues: CASSSQGGGTRNEQFF. The CDR3 region has the DNA TGTGCCAGCAGCTCGCAGGGGGGTGGGACACGGAATGAGCAGTTCTTC.

This chain uses TRBV28 with TRBJ1-5; D is uncertain. Germline CDR1 reads MDHEN; CDR2 reads SYDVKM. This CDR3 has 14 residues. Trimming cost V 7 bases and J 3 bases, with 13 bases left between them. CDR3 in amino acids: CASTERLPNQPQHF. The CDR3 DNA reads TGTGCCAGCACCGAACGTCTACCCAATCAGCCCCAGCATTTT. The whole variable domain, filled in from reference TRBV28 and TRBJ1-5, reads DVKVTQSSRYLVKRTGEKVFLECVQDMDHENMFWYRQDPGLGLRLIYFSYDVKMKEKGDIPEGYSVSREKKERFSLILESASTNQTSMYLCASTERLPNQPQHFGDGTRLSIL.